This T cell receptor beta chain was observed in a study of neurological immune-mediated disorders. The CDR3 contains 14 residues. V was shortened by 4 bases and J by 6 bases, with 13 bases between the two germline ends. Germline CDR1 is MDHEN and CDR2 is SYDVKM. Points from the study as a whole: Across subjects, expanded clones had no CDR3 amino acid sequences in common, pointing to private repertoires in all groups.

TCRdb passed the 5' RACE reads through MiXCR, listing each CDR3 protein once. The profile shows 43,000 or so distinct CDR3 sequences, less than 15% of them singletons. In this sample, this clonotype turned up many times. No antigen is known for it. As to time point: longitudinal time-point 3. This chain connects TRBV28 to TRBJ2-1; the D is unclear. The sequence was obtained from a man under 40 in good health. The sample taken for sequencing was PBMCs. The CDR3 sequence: CASSSFKGFNEQFF. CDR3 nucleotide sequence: TGTGCCAGCAGTTCTTTTAAAGGCTTCAATGAGCAGTTCTTC.